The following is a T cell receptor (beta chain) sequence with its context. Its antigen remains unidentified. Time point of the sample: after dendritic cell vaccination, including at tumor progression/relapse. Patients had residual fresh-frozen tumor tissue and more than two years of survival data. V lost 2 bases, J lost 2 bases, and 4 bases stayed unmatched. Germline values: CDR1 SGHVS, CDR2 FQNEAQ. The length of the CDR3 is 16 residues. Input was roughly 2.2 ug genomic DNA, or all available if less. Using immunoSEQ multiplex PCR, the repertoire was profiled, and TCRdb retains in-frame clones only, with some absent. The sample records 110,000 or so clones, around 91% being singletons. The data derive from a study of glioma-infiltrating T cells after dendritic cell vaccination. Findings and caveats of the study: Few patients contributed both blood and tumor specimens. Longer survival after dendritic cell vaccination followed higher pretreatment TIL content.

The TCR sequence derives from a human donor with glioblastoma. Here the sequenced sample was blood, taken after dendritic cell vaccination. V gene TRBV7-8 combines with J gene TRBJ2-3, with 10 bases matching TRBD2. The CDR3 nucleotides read TGTGCCAGCAGCTTAATAGCGGGGGGCACCACAGATACGCAGTATTTT. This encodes CASSLIAGGTTDTQYF.